These T cell receptor beta chains were read from a single sample in a study of blood T cell repertoires in COVID-19. The method was immunoSEQ multiplex PCR; TCRdb's version includes in-frame clones alone and lacks a portion of them. The repertoire consists of around 200,000 clones, with roughly nine tenths occurring once and the leading ten covering less than 25%. The sequencing sample was made of peripheral blood. The receptors derive from a man in his 70s with active or convalescent COVID-19. The CDR3 runs from the conserved cysteine through the conserved F or W. A D gene is named only where the DNA matches it firmly. Size tells how often a clone was seen (once, few, many) or the class of an expanded clone, and some rows leave it out.

V	D	J	size	DNA	CDR3
TRBV5-4	.	TRBJ2-1	.	TGTGCCAGCAGCTTGGTGGCAGGGGCGAACAATGAGCAGTTCTTC	CASSLVAGANNEQFF
TRBV7-2	TRBD1	TRBJ2-7	.	TGTGCCAGCAGCCCCCGGACAGGCTACGAGCAGTACTTC	CASSPRTGYEQYF
TRBV7-8	.	TRBJ1-2	once	TGTGCCAGCAGCTTGCGGGTGATAACGGGGGGCTACACCTTC	CASSLRVITGGYTF
TRBV25-1	.	TRBJ1-1	.	TGTGCCAGCAGTAAAGGGCTAACCCGGGGAGCTTTCTTT	CASSKGLTRGAFF
TRBV2	.	TRBJ2-3	.	TGTGCCAGCAGGGCTACTAGCTTGGCCACAGATACGCAGTATTTT	CASRATSLATDTQYF
TRBV27	TRBD1	TRBJ1-5	.	TGTGCCAGCAGTTCTCGACAGGGCTATAGCAATCAGCCCCAGCATTTT	CASSSRQGYSNQPQHF
TRBV6-5	.	TRBJ1-1	.	TGTGCCAGCAAAGTCACAGGGAACACTGAAGCTTTCTTT	CASKVTGNTEAFF
TRBV7-7	.	TRBJ2-2	.	TGTGCTAGCAGCTTATTCAGCGGAAACACCGGGGAGCTGTTTTTT	CASSLFSGNTGELFF
TRBV18	.	TRBJ1-1	.	TGTGCCAGCTCACCGGGCGCTGGGAACACTGAAGCTTTCTTT	CASSPGAGNTEAFF
TRBV6-2/TRBV6-3	.	TRBJ2-7	once	TGTGCCAGCAGCCCCCGAGGGGGGGTGGACTACGAGCAGTACTTC	CASSPRGGVDYEQYF
TRBV19	.	TRBJ1-2	once	TGTGCCAGTAACGGACAAAACTATGGCTACACCTTC	CASNGQNYGYTF
TRBV7-6	TRBD1	TRBJ1-2	.	TGTGCCAGCAGCACCGGACAGGGAACACTCTATGGCTACACCTTC	CASSTGQGTLYGYTF
TRBV24-1	TRBD1	TRBJ2-1	.	TGTGCCACCAGTGATCCTGGGACAGGCGATGCGAATGGGCAGTTCTTC	CATSDPGTGDANGQFF
TRBV5-1	.	TRBJ1-1	.	TGCGCCAGCAGCTTGGGAGGCTGGGCGGGTGAAGCTTTCTTT	CASSLGGWAGEAFF
TRBV24-1	.	TRBJ2-5	.	TGTGCCACCAGTGACCCCACAGGACAAGAGACCCAGTACTTC	CATSDPTGQETQYF
TRBV20-1	.	TRBJ1-1	once	TGCAGTGCTAGTCCGAGTACTGAAGCTTTCTTT	CSASPSTEAFF
TRBV7-9	.	TRBJ1-5	.	TGTGCCAGCAGCAAAGGAGTATTCGGAGTCCAGCCCCAGCATTTT	CASSKGVFGVQPQHF
TRBV9	TRBD1	TRBJ1-3	.	TGTGCCAGCAGCTTACAGGGGTTGTGGGAAAACACCATATATTTT	CASSLQGLWENTIYF
TRBV29-1	TRBD2	TRBJ2-3	once	TGCAGCGTGGGGGGGGGACTAGCGGGACCAGATACGCAGTATTTT	CSVGGGLAGPDTQYF
TRBV9	.	TRBJ1-2	.	TGTGCCAGCAGCGTAGCTACCGGTCACTATGGCTACACCTTC	CASSVATGHYGYTF
TRBV6-4	.	TRBJ1-2	.	TGTGCCAGCAGTGAGGGTTCCGGGAGCTATGGCTACACCTTC	CASSEGSGSYGYTF
TRBV6-2/TRBV6-3	TRBD1	TRBJ2-4	.	TGTGCCAGCAGTCGGACGGGACAGAAAAACATTCAGTACTTC	CASSRTGQKNIQYF
TRBV11-2	TRBD1	TRBJ2-7	.	TGTGCCAGCAGCTCACAGGGGGCGCGATACGAGCAGTACTTC	CASSSQGARYEQYF
TRBV6-5	.	TRBJ1-2	.	TGTGCCAGCAGTTACTCTCGCAGGGACTATGGCTACACCTTC	CASSYSRRDYGYTF
TRBV2	.	TRBJ2-7	.	TGTGCCAGCAGTCACCGGGACAAATCCTACGAGCAGTACTTC	CASSHRDKSYEQYF
TRBV5-4	.	TRBJ2-4	.	TGTGCCAGCAGCCCGAAGAAGGGGGCCAAAAACATTCAGTACTTC	CASSPKKGAKNIQYF
TRBV2	TRBD1	TRBJ1-4	.	TGTGCCAGTCCGGGACAGGGGGATGAAAAACTGTTTTTT	CASPGQGDEKLFF
TRBV6-5	.	TRBJ1-1	.	TGTGCCAGCAGTTACGGTAGAGGAGATGAAGCTTTCTTT	CASSYGRGDEAFF
TRBV6-5	.	TRBJ2-1	.	TGTGCCAGCAGTTACGGGAGGCGCGGTTCCTACAATGAGCAGTTCTTC	CASSYGRRGSYNEQFF
TRBV7-3	TRBD2	TRBJ2-2	.	TGTGCCAGCAGCCCCGCCGGTCCGGCGGGAGTGACCGGGGAGCTGTTTTTT	CASSPAGPAGVTGELFF
TRBV7-9	.	TRBJ1-4	.	TGTGCCAGCAGCCCCCAGGCGGGATTCTCGGCAGCTAATGAAAAACTGTTTTTT	CASSPQAGFSAANEKLFF
TRBV30	.	TRBJ2-4	.	TGTGCCTGGAGTGTAGGGTTTCGGCTGGGACTAGCCAAAAACATTCAGTACTTC	CAWSVGFRLGLAKNIQYF
TRBV11-2	.	TRBJ1-1	.	TGTGCCAGCAGCCATCGTGGGGGCGAGAGAGGCACTGAAGCTTTCTTT	CASSHRGGERGTEAFF
TRBV7-9	.	TRBJ1-1	once	TGTGCCAGCAGCTCCCCCCGGAACACTGAAGCTTTCTTT	CASSSPRNTEAFF
TRBV6-2/TRBV6-3	.	TRBJ1-1	.	TGTGCCAGCAGCCAGGACAGCAGAGAAGCTTTCTTT	CASSQDSREAFF
TRBV5-1	TRBD1	TRBJ2-7	.	TGCGCCAGCAGCCACCAGCCGACAGGGGGCCTCCTCTCCTACGAGCAGTACTTC	CASSHQPTGGLLSYEQYF
TRBV7-9	.	TRBJ2-2	few	TGTGCCAGCAGCTTAGTGTGGCGATGGCGGAAGAACACCGGGGAGCTGTTTTTT	CASSLVWRWRKNTGELFF
TRBV6-2/TRBV6-3	.	TRBJ1-5	.	TGTGCCAGCAGTTACTGGGGGGTCCGGGGGGATCAGCCCCAGCATTTT	CASSYWGVRGDQPQHF
TRBV19	TRBD2	TRBJ2-5	.	TGTGCCAGTAGTATAACCGGGACTAGCGAAAAGACCCAGTACTTC	CASSITGTSEKTQYF
TRBV19	.	TRBJ2-1	.	TGTGCCAGTAGTGGTCTATCAGGGGACTCCTACAATGAGCAGTTCTTC	CASSGLSGDSYNEQFF
TRBV15	.	TRBJ1-4	.	.	CATRSSGRGEKLFF
TRBV9	TRBD1	TRBJ1-3	.	TGTGCCAGCAGCTTTCAACAGGGGCTCTCTGGAAACACCATATATTTT	CASSFQQGLSGNTIYF
TRBV27	TRBD1	TRBJ1-2	.	TGTGCCAGCAGTTCTTCCGGGACAGGGGGCTATGGCTACACCTTC	CASSSSGTGGYGYTF
TRBV30	.	TRBJ1-2	.	TGTGCCTGGAGTAGATCAAAGACAAATTCTAACTATGGCTACACCTTC	CAWSRSKTNSNYGYTF
TRBV20-1	.	TRBJ1-6	.	TGCAGTGCTAGTGGCACAGCAAGCTCACCCCTCCACTTT	CSASGTASSPLHF